A selection of T cell receptor beta chains follows, all from one sample in a study of blood T cell repertoires in COVID-19. Only in-frame clones appear in the TCRdb table, and some are missing; sequencing was by immunoSEQ multiplex PCR. The table lists 360,000 or so clones, around 92% of them singletons. The sample consisted of PBMCs or T cells enriched from blood (not recorded which). The receptors were sampled from a woman aged 25 to 39 who had recovered from COVID-19. Each CDR3 is given with its conserved first and last residue. D genes are given only for firm matches. The size of a clone is reported for some rows only, either as once, few or many, or as a class for expanded clones.

v_gene: TRBV28
d_gene: TRBD1
j_gene: TRBJ1-5
abundance: -
CDR3aa: CASSLSGWGKGQGERQPQHF
CDR3nt: TGTGCCAGCAGTTTATCGGGCTGGGGAAAAGGACAGGGGGAACGACAGCCCCAGCATTTT

v_gene: TRBV14
d_gene: -
j_gene: TRBJ2-2
abundance: once
CDR3aa: CASSQGGFEGGELFF
CDR3nt: TGTGCCAGCAGCCAAGGAGGGTTCGAGGGCGGGGAGCTGTTTTTT

v_gene: TRBV12-5
d_gene: -
j_gene: TRBJ1-1
abundance: -
CDR3aa: CASAQRSLGTEAFF
CDR3nt: TGTGCTAGTGCCCAGAGGTCCCTGGGCACTGAAGCTTTCTTT

v_gene: TRBV6-5
d_gene: -
j_gene: TRBJ1-6
abundance: -
CDR3aa: CASSYGVPYNSPLHF
CDR3nt: TGTGCCAGCAGTTACGGAGTGCCCTATAATTCACCCCTCCACTTT

v_gene: TRBV6-5
d_gene: TRBD2
j_gene: TRBJ2-7
abundance: -
CDR3aa: CASSPGLAGAEQYF
CDR3nt: TGTGCCAGCAGTCCTGGACTAGCGGGGGCCGAGCAGTACTTC

v_gene: TRBV6-4
d_gene: -
j_gene: TRBJ1-1
abundance: -
CDR3aa: CASSAAASGTEAFF
CDR3nt: TGTGCCAGCAGTGCGGCGGCATCGGGCACTGAAGCTTTCTTT

v_gene: TRBV14
d_gene: TRBD1
j_gene: TRBJ2-1
abundance: -
CDR3aa: CASSLRQGANEQFF
CDR3nt: TGTGCCAGCAGCTTAAGACAGGGGGCCAATGAGCAGTTCTTC

v_gene: TRBV7-8
d_gene: TRBD1
j_gene: TRBJ1-5
abundance: -
CDR3aa: CASSSDRGPGQPQHF
CDR3nt: TGTGCCAGCAGCTCGGACAGGGGGCCAGGGCAGCCCCAGCATTTT

v_gene: TRBV7-2
d_gene: -
j_gene: TRBJ1-1
abundance: -
CDR3aa: CASSLGRGGYTEAFF
CDR3nt: TGTGCCAGCAGCTTAGGTCGGGGAGGGTACACTGAAGCTTTCTTT

v_gene: TRBV4-2
d_gene: -
j_gene: TRBJ2-5
abundance: -
CDR3aa: CASSQAGVETQYF
CDR3nt: TGTGCCAGCAGCCAAGCAGGTGTGGAGACCCAGTACTTC

v_gene: TRBV7-9
d_gene: -
j_gene: TRBJ1-4
abundance: once
CDR3aa: CASSRTASNEKLFF
CDR3nt: TGTGCCAGCAGCAGGACAGCCTCGAATGAAAAACTGTTTTTT

v_gene: TRBV25-1
d_gene: -
j_gene: TRBJ1-2
abundance: -
CDR3aa: CASSATAINYGYTF
CDR3nt: TGTGCCAGCAGTGCTACAGCCATTAACTATGGCTACACCTTC

v_gene: TRBV19
d_gene: -
j_gene: TRBJ2-3
abundance: -
CDR3aa: CARGGKDTQYF
CDR3nt: TGTGCCAGGGGGGGAAAAGATACGCAGTATTTT

v_gene: TRBV5-4
d_gene: TRBD1
j_gene: TRBJ2-7
abundance: -
CDR3aa: CASSPTRTGRREQYF
CDR3nt: TGTGCCAGCAGCCCAACTCGGACAGGGAGACGGGAGCAGTACTTC

v_gene: TRBV28
d_gene: TRBD2
j_gene: TRBJ2-7
abundance: -
CDR3aa: CASSTLAEPYEQYF
CDR3nt: TGTGCCAGCAGTACCCTAGCGGAGCCCTACGAGCAGTACTTC

v_gene: TRBV10-3
d_gene: TRBD1
j_gene: TRBJ2-5
abundance: -
CDR3aa: CAITDREETQYF
CDR3nt: TGTGCCATCACCGACAGGGAAGAGACCCAGTACTTC

v_gene: TRBV19
d_gene: -
j_gene: TRBJ2-4
abundance: -
CDR3aa: CASSSQGSKNIQYF
CDR3nt: TGTGCCAGTAGTAGCCAGGGGTCCAAAAACATTCAGTACTTC

v_gene: TRBV18
d_gene: -
j_gene: TRBJ1-1
abundance: -
CDR3aa: CASSPPQGNTEAFF
CDR3nt: TGTGCCAGCTCACCACCCCAGGGTAACACTGAAGCTTTCTTT

v_gene: TRBV7-2
d_gene: TRBD2
j_gene: TRBJ2-2
abundance: -
CDR3aa: CASSPGGLAGVYTGELFF
CDR3nt: TGTGCCAGCAGCCCAGGGGGACTAGCGGGAGTTTACACCGGGGAGCTGTTTTTT

v_gene: TRBV7-9
d_gene: TRBD1
j_gene: TRBJ2-5
abundance: -
CDR3aa: CASSLGSGTGGPIQETQYF
CDR3nt: TGTGCCAGCAGCTTAGGCTCCGGGACAGGGGGCCCCATCCAAGAGACCCAGTACTTC

v_gene: TRBV6-5
d_gene: TRBD1
j_gene: TRBJ2-1
abundance: -
CDR3aa: CASSLDRGPYNEQFF
CDR3nt: TGTGCCAGCAGCCTGGACAGGGGACCATACAATGAGCAGTTCTTC